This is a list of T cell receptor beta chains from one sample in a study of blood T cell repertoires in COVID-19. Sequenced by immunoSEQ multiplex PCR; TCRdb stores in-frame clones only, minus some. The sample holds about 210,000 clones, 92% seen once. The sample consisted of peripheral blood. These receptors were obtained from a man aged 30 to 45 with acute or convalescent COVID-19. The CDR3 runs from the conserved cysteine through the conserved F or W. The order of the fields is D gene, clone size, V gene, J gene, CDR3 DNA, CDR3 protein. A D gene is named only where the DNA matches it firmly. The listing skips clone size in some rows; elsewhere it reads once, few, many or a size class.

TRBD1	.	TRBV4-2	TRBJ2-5	TGTGCCAGCAGCCAAGATGCAGGGGGCGCAGCCCAGTACTTC	CASSQDAGGAAQYF
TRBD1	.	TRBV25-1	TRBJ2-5	TGTGCCAGCAGTGAATATGGGCCAGGGGGAGAGACCCAGTACTTC	CASSEYGPGGETQYF
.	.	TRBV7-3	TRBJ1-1	TGTGCCAGCAGCTTATCAGGGGTGAACACTGAAGCTTTCTTT	CASSLSGVNTEAFF
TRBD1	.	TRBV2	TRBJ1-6	TGTGCCAGCAGCGCCCGGACAGGGGGTGCCAGTTCACCCCTCCACTTT	CASSARTGGASSPLHF
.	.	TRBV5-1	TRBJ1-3	TGCGCCAGCAGCTTGGATAACAGGGTTAACTCTGGAAACACCATATATTTT	CASSLDNRVNSGNTIYF
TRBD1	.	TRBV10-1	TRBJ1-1	TGCGCCAGCAGTGCCTCGGGGACAGGTCACACTGAAGCTTTCTTT	CASSASGTGHTEAFF
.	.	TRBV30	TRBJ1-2	TGTGCCTGGAGTGTAGCAGGGGTTGGCTACACCTTC	CAWSVAGVGYTF
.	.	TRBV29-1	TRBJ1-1	TGCAGCGTTGAAGGTGGGGGGAACAAGAACACTGAAGCTTTCTTT	CSVEGGGNKNTEAFF
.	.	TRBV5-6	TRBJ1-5	TGTGCCAGCAGCTTCCAGGGGTTTAATCAGCCCCAGCATTTT	CASSFQGFNQPQHF
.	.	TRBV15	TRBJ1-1	TGTGCCACCAGAACCTCGGGGTCCGAAGCTTTCTTT	CATRTSGSEAFF
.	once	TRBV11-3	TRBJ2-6	TGTGCCAGCAGCTCCACAGGGACTGGGGCCAACGTCCTGACTTTC	CASSSTGTGANVLTF
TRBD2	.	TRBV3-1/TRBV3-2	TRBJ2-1	TGTGCCAGCAGCCAAATGGCGGGAGGGGGCGATGAGCAGTTCTTC	CASSQMAGGGDEQFF
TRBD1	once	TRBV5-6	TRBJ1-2	TGTGCCAGCAGCTTGGTAGGGACAGGGGAGGCCTATGGCTACACCTTC	CASSLVGTGEAYGYTF
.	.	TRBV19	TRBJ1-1	TGTGCCAGTAGCCTAGGGGTGAACACTGAAGCTTTCTTT	CASSLGVNTEAFF
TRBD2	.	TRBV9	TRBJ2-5	TGTGCCAGCAGCGTCGGGACTAGCGGGAGGGGGCAAGAGACCCAGTACTTC	CASSVGTSGRGQETQYF
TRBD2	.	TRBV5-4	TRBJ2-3	TGTGCCAGCAGCTTGTCCGGGACTAGCGGGGGGGCCCTCTACACAGATACGCAGTATTTT	CASSLSGTSGGALYTDTQYF
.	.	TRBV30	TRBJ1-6	TGTGCCTGGTCTCAGGGTTCCTATAATTCACCCCTCCACTTT	CAWSQGSYNSPLHF
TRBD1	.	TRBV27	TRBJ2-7	TGTGCCAGCAGTACCCGGGACAGGTCCTACGAGCAGTACTTC	CASSTRDRSYEQYF
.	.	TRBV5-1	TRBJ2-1	TGCGCCAGCAGCTTCTTGACAGTGGGTTACAATGAGCAGTTCTTC	CASSFLTVGYNEQFF
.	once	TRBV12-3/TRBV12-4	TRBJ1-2	TGTGCCAGCAGTCCGTCGTTTTTGGGCTACACCTTC	CASSPSFLGYTF
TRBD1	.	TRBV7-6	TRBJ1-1	TGTGCCAGCAGCCAAAGGACAGGGACTTACACTGAAGCTTTCTTT	CASSQRTGTYTEAFF
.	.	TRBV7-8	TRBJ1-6	TGTGCCAGCAGCTCGGGGGTGGATTCACCCCTCCACTTT	CASSSGVDSPLHF
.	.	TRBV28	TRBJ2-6	TGTGCCAGCAGTGAGGACAGAAGCAACGTCCTGACTTTC	CASSEDRSNVLTF
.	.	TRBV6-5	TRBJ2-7	TGTGCCAGCAGTTACTCGACCGGACACGGGTACGAGCAGTACTTC	CASSYSTGHGYEQYF
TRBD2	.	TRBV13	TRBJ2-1	TGTGCCAGCAGCATGACCCCTCTAAGCGGGAGCTACAATGAGCAGTTCTTC	CASSMTPLSGSYNEQFF
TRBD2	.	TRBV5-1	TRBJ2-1	TGCGCCAGCAGCTTGACTAGCGGGGGGCAGTACAATGAGCAGTTCTTC	CASSLTSGGQYNEQFF
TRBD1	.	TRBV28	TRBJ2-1	TGTGCCAGCGGTGAACAGGGGAATGGGATCAATGAGCAGTTCTTC	CASGEQGNGINEQFF
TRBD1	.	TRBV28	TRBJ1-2	TGTGCCAGCAGTTTATTCTTAGGACAGGGCCGCTCTAACTATGGCTACACCTTC	CASSLFLGQGRSNYGYTF
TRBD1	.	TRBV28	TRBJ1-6	TGTGCCCGCCCCGGGACAGGGGGTTCACCCCTCCACTTT	CARPGTGGSPLHF
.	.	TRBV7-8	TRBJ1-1	TGTGCCAGCAGCTTAGGAGGTGGCACTGAAGCTTTCTTT	CASSLGGGTEAFF
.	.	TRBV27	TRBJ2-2	TGTGCCAGCAGTCACAACACCTGGGAGCTGTTTTTT	CASSHNTWELFF
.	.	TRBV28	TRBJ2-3	TGTGCCAGCAGTTCTTGGGCCCTAGCGATGCCCACAGATACGCAGTATTTT	CASSSWALAMPTDTQYF
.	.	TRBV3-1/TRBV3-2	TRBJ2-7	TGTGCCAGCAGCGAGCTAGGAAAATCCCACGAGCAGTACTTC	CASSELGKSHEQYF